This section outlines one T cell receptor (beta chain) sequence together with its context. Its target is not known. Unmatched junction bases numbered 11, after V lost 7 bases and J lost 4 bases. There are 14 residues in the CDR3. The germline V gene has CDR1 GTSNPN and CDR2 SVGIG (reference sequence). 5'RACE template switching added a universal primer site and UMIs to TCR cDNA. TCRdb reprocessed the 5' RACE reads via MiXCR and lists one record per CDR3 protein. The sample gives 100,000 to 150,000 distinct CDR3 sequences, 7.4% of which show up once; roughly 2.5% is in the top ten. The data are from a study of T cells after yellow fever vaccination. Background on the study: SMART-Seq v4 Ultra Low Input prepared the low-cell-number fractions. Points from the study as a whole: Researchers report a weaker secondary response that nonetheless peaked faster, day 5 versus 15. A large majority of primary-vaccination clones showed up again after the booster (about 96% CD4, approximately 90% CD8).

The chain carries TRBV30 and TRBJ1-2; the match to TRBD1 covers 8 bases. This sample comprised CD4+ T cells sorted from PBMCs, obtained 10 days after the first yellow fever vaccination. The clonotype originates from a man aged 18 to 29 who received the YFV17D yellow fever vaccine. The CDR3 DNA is TGTGCCTCGGACCGCGCAGGGGGCGGCTATGGCTACACCTTC. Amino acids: CASDRAGGGYGYTF.